These 25 T cell receptor beta chains originate from one sample sequenced in a study of T cell responses to AZD1222 COVID-19 vaccine. TCRdb keeps only in-frame clones here, not all; method: immunoSEQ multiplex PCR. The sample lists about 200,000 clones, more than 90% occurring once. The source was peripheral blood, collected 28 days after the second dose of the MenACWY control vaccine. The receptors originated from an adult who received the MenACWY meningococcal vaccine as a control.

This clone was observed once. This sequence joins TRBV4-3 and TRBJ2-7; 9 bases line up with TRBD1. The V segment lost 2 bases and the J segment 5 bases; nucleotides outside the gene matches: 1. CDR3 length: 13 amino acids. The germline V gene encodes CDR1 LGHNA and CDR2 YSLEER. CDR3 in DNA: TGCGCCAGCAGCCAACGACAGGGGGACGAGCAGTACTTC. Its translation: CASSQRQGDEQYF.

The chain is built from TRBV5-1 and TRBJ2-1; 7 bases are shared with TRBD2. The CDR3 is made up of 17 amino acids. Germline V gene data show CDR1 as SGHRS and CDR2 as YFSETQ. V was clipped by 0 bases and J by 0 bases; unmatched bases: 6. The CDR3 DNA reads TGCGCCAGCAGCTTGGGACTAGCCCTGAGCTCCTACAATGAGCAGTTCTTC. Its translation is CASSLGLALSSYNEQFF.

CDR3 nucleotide sequence: TGTGCCAGCACCCAGGACAGGGATACCGGGGAGCTGTTTTTT. Its protein product is CASTQDRDTGELFF. The chain joins TRBV27 to TRBJ2-2; TRBD1 agrees at 8 bases. V was clipped by 7 bases and J by 5 bases; unmatched bases: 6. The CDR3 totals 14 residues. Germline V gives CDR1 MNHEY, CDR2 SMNVEV (reference sequence).

The chain couples TRBV2 to TRBJ2-1, with 12 bases identical to TRBD2. This CDR3 is 16 amino acids long. Germline trimming cut 6 bases from V and 5 bases from J; bases unmatched to any gene: 8. The V gene's germline CDR1 is SNHLY and CDR2 FYNNEI. The CDR3 loop is CASRRLAGDGNNEQFF. The CDR3 nucleotides are TGTGCCAGCAGACGACTAGCGGGAGATGGAAACAATGAGCAGTTCTTC.

J is TRBJ2-5 and V is TRBV11-3, with 7 bases aligning to TRBD2. CDR3 size: 14 residues. CDR1 and CDR2 (germline): SGHNT, YENEEA. Unmatched junction bases numbered 7, after V lost 8 bases and J lost 1 base. The CDR3 bases are TGTGCCAGCCGGGGACTACCCGGCCAAGAGACCCAGTACTTC. The encoded protein is CASRGLPGQETQYF.

In this sample, this clone turned up once. The chain links TRBV5-1 to TRBJ2-5, with TRBD2 identical over 10 bases. The CDR3 is 16 amino acids. The V and J ends lost 0 bases and 2 bases, in that order; junction bases with no gene match: 4. In germline, CDR1 is SGHRS, CDR2 YFSETQ. The chain's CDR3 is CASSLAGLAAQETQYF. DNA of the CDR3: TGCGCCAGCAGCTTGGCCGGACTAGCGGCTCAAGAGACCCAGTACTTC.

The chain joins TRBV19 to TRBJ2-1; unclear D gene. Germline V gene sequence: CDR1 LNHDA, CDR2 SQIVND (reference sequence). The CDR3 spans 14 residues. V was cut by 4 bases and J by 4 bases, with 11 bases left in between. CDR3 residues: CASSRAVSYNEQFF. DNA of the CDR3: TGTGCCAGTAGTAGGGCTGTTAGTTACAATGAGCAGTTCTTC.

The chain uses TRBV29-1 and TRBJ1-2; D is uncertain. Trimming stripped 0 bases from V and 3 bases from J, with 14 bases between. The length of the CDR3 is 15 residues. Germline loops: CDR1 SQVTM, CDR2 ANQGSEA. CDR3 nucleotide sequence: TGCAGCGTTGAAGATCTTCTAGGGTTCGACTATGGCTACACCTTC. It yields the protein CSVEDLLGFDYGYTF.

The chain is built from TRBV2 and TRBJ1-4; no clear D gene. CDR1 is SNHLY and CDR2 is FYNNEI in the germline V gene. The V and J ends lost 4 bases and 5 bases respectively, with 11 bases between them. This CDR3 is 14 amino acids long. As DNA, the CDR3 is TGTGCCAGCAGTGGGCCGGGGTCCAATGAAAAACTGTTTTTT. The encoded protein is CASSGPGSNEKLFF. Full variable domain (outside the CDR3, taken from reference TRBV2 and TRBJ1-4): EPEVTQTPSHQVTQMGQEVILRCVPISNHLYFYWYRQILGQKVEFLVSFYNNEISEKSEIFDDQFSVERPDGSNFTLKIRSTKLEDSAMYFCASSGPGSNEKLFFGSGTQLSVL.

V gene TRBV5-1 combines with J gene TRBJ2-1, with TRBD2 matching over 13 bases. The CDR3 length is 16 residues. Germline CDR1 reads SGHRS; CDR2 reads YFSETQ. The V gene end was trimmed by 0 bases and the J gene end by 9 bases; junction bases not matched to a gene: 6. The CDR3 loop is CASSLGLAGGRGEQFF. For the CDR3, the DNA is TGCGCCAGCAGCTTGGGACTAGCGGGGGGCCGCGGTGAGCAGTTCTTC.

The chain links TRBV29-1 to TRBJ2-2; D is perhaps TRBD2 (6 bases). Germline V gene sequence: CDR1 SQVTM, CDR2 ANQGSEA. V lost 4 bases and J lost 4, with 13 bases in between. The CDR3 has 14 amino acids. The CDR3 loop is CSVGGAEGTGELFF. CDR3 DNA: TGCAGCGTTGGGGGCGCGGAGGGCACCGGGGAGCTGTTTTTT.

V gene TRBV6-6 combines with J gene TRBJ2-3; TRBD1 aligns across 11 bases. Per germline, CDR1 MNHNY and CDR2 SVGAGI (reference sequence). The V and J ends lost 5 bases and 5 bases, in that order; junction bases with no gene match: 9. The CDR3 loop spans 16 amino acids. In DNA form, the CDR3 reads TGTGCCAGCAGTCCCCATAGGGGGACAGGGGGAGATACGCAGTATTTT. Translated, it gives CASSPHRGTGGDTQYF.

This clone has just one count. The genes are TRBV6-1 and TRBJ2-1, with TRBD2 matching over 13 bases. Germline V CDR1 and CDR2: MNHNS, SASEGT. J lost 8 bases, V lost 0 bases, and 7 bases had no gene match. This CDR3 spans 17 amino acids. The CDR3: CASSEAGWTSGSDEQFF. The CDR3 nucleotides are TGTGCCAGCAGTGAAGCGGGTTGGACTAGCGGGAGCGATGAGCAGTTCTTC.

The V gene is TRBV25-1, the J gene TRBJ2-2; D unclear. Germline-derived CDR1 and CDR2 are MGHDK and SYGVNS. This CDR3 has 14 residues. V was pared by 4 bases and J by 6 bases, with 12 bases between. In DNA, the CDR3 is TGTGCCAGCAGTGGACTGGTTCCCGCCGGGGAGCTGTTTTTT. Protein: CASSGLVPAGELFF.

V gene TRBV9 combines with J gene TRBJ1-2, with D unresolved. The germline CDR1 and CDR2 sequences are SGDLS and YYNGEE. V lost 0 bases, J lost 4 bases, and 4 bases lay in between. This CDR3 is built from 12 residues. The CDR3 region has the DNA TGTGCCAGCAGCGTAGACACCTATGGCTACACCTTC. Translation: CASSVDTYGYTF.

V and J are TRBV3-1 (or the pseudogene TRBV3-2) and TRBJ1-2, with 7 nucleotides matching TRBD1. The CDR3 is 13 amino acids. The ends lost 2 bases at V and 7 bases at J; junction bases unmatched: 4. Germline assignment: CDR1 LGHDT and CDR2 YNNKEL (reference sequence). CDR3 region: CASSQSNRGGYTF. In DNA, the CDR3 is TGTGCCAGCAGCCAATCAAACAGGGGTGGCTACACCTTC.

The V and J genes are TRBV11-3 and TRBJ2-7; 13 bases agree with TRBD2. The CDR3 is made up of 18 amino acids. V shed 5 bases, J shed 3 bases, and the junction held 13 bases outside the gene matches. Per germline, CDR1 SGHNT and CDR2 YENEEA. CDR3 residues: CASSQIGPGTSGIYEQYF. As DNA, the CDR3 is TGTGCCAGCAGCCAAATAGGGCCGGGGACTAGCGGGATCTACGAGCAGTACTTC.

The chain uses TRBV27 and TRBJ1-1; possibly TRBD1 for D (5 bases). V lost 4 bases and J lost 5, with 14 bases in between. Germline V gene data show CDR1 as MNHEY and CDR2 as SMNVEV (reference sequence). CDR3 length: 14 residues. The CDR3: CASSSPGARTEAFF. DNA for the CDR3: TGTGCCAGCAGTTCCCCCGGGGCGAGGACTGAAGCTTTCTTT.

V usage is TRBV7-2 and J usage is TRBJ2-7, with a weak D call TRBD1 (6 bases). The V gene's germline CDR1 is SGHTA and CDR2 FQGNSA. Trimming took off 1 base at V and 0 bases at J, with 10 bases between the two ends. This CDR3 is built from 15 residues. The CDR3 bases are TGTGCCAGCAGCTTAGGCAGGGGACGCTCCTACGAGCAGTACTTC. It yields the protein CASSLGRGRSYEQYF.

The rearrangement links TRBV7-6 to TRBJ2-2; 11 bases map to TRBD2. V was pared by 7 bases and J by 4 bases, with 11 bases of the junction left unmatched. The CDR3 is 17 residues long. The germline CDR1 and CDR2 sequences are SGHVS and FNYEAQ. The CDR3 region has the DNA TGTGCCAGCAAATATAGCGGGAGGGCCACTTTCACCGGGGAGCTGTTTTTT. Translating it yields CASKYSGRATFTGELFF.

The chain uses TRBV14 and TRBJ1-1; D remains ambiguous. CDR1 SGHDN and CDR2 FVKESK come from the germline V gene. Between the trimmed V and J ends, which lost 4 bases and 7 bases, there was a span of 16 bases. The CDR3 has 14 residues. CDR3 residues: CASSPPIAILEAFF. The CDR3, as DNA: TGTGCCAGCAGCCCTCCCATTGCGATACTTGAAGCTTTCTTT.

The CDR3 DNA reads as TGCGCCAGCAGCTCAACTAGCGAGAGTTACAATGAGCAGTTCTTC. Its protein product is CASSSTSESYNEQFF. The chain joins TRBV5-1 to TRBJ2-1; 7 bases line up with TRBD2. The CDR3 length is 15 residues. The germline V gene encodes CDR1 SGHRS and CDR2 YFSETQ. The V and J ends lost 3 bases and 4 bases, in that order; junction bases with no gene match: 7.

This chain joins TRBV5-1 and TRBJ1-5; D is unresolved. Trimming pared 0 bases from V and 5 bases from J, leaving 12 bases between. Germline loops: CDR1 SGHRS, CDR2 YFSETQ. The CDR3 is made up of 15 amino acids. The CDR3 DNA is TGCGCCAGCAGCTTGGGCGGGCTGCCTCATCAGCCCCAGCATTTT. It yields the protein CASSLGGLPHQPQHF.

This chain's CDR3 is CASSWGQGAPTYEKLFF. CDR3 DNA sequence: TGTGCCAGCAGTTGGGGACAGGGGGCGCCGACGTATGAAAAACTGTTTTTT. The genes are TRBV28 and TRBJ1-4; 12 bases are shared with TRBD1. The J segment lost 6 bases and the V segment lost 4 bases, leaving 9 bases of the junction unmatched. This CDR3 contains 17 residues. Germline CDR1 and CDR2: MDHEN and SYDVKM.

CDR3 DNA sequence: TGTGCCAGCAGTCCTGGGGGGGTCGGCGATGAGCAGTTCTTC. It yields the protein CASSPGGVGDEQFF. The chain recombines TRBV6-6 with TRBJ2-1; 7 positions match TRBD2. Germline trimming cut 5 bases from V and 8 bases from J; bases unmatched to any gene: 9. The germline gives CDR1 MNHNY, CDR2 SVGAGI (reference sequence). CDR3 length: 14 amino acids.